This TCR beta chain was sequenced for a study of blood T cells in healthy people across ages. A second 7 to 11 cycle PCR used barcoded and J-beta primers. TCRdb reanalysed the 5' RACE reads using MiXCR and keeps one entry per CDR3 protein. The sample consists of some 1 million distinct CDR3 sequences, 40% to 55% of them appearing once. The CDR3 spans 14 residues. The trim removed 0 bases at V and 7 bases at J, leaving 6 bases unmatched. Germline V gives CDR1 DFQATT, CDR2 SNEGSKA (reference sequence). This sequence was found in a woman aged 60 to 75 in good health. The sequencing sample was made of blood. This chain connects TRBV20-1 to TRBJ1-2, with 9 bases lining up with TRBD1. The CDR3 DNA reads as TGCAGTGCTAGAGATGGGGGGACAGGGTCTGGCTACACCTTC. Translating gives CSARDGGTGSGYTF.